These T cell receptor beta chains were read from a single sample in a study of sequential checkpoint blockade in melanoma. Assay: immunoSEQ multiplex PCR; the TCRdb copy retains only in-frame clones and omits some. The sample holds approximately 3,500 clones, approximately 23% seen once. Sequencing was performed on tumor tissue (inferred from file names), taken from a patient given nivolumab and ipilimumab in sequence. These receptors were obtained from a human donor with melanoma. Both conserved end residues are part of each CDR3. A D gene is named only where the DNA matches it firmly. The size of a clone is reported for some rows only, either as once, few or many, or as a class for expanded clones.

D gene: .
clone size: .
J gene: TRBJ2-5
V gene: TRBV9
CDR3 protein: CASREGMGAQYF
CDR3 DNA: TGTGCCAGCAGGGAGGGGATGGGAGCCCAGTACTTC

D gene: TRBD1
clone size: .
J gene: TRBJ1-2
V gene: TRBV15
CDR3 protein: CATSVDRGPSGYTF
CDR3 DNA: TGTGCCACCAGCGTCGACAGGGGGCCCAGTGGCTACACCTTC

D gene: TRBD2
clone size: .
J gene: TRBJ2-7
V gene: TRBV29-1
CDR3 protein: CSVHSGGRYEQYF
CDR3 DNA: TGCAGCGTTCATAGCGGGGGACGATACGAGCAGTACTTC

D gene: .
clone size: medium-sized
J gene: TRBJ1-2
V gene: TRBV6-8
CDR3 protein: CASSYRGGPYGYTF
CDR3 DNA: TGTGCCAGCAGTTATAGGGGGGGCCCCTATGGCTACACCTTC

D gene: TRBD1
clone size: .
J gene: TRBJ2-2
V gene: TRBV18
CDR3 protein: CASSPSGQGNGELFF
CDR3 DNA: TGTGCCAGCTCACCGTCGGGACAGGGGAACGGGGAGCTGTTTTTT

D gene: TRBD1
clone size: few
J gene: TRBJ2-7
V gene: TRBV23-1
CDR3 protein: CASSPGQKYEQYF
CDR3 DNA: TGCGCCAGCAGCCCGGGACAGAAATACGAGCAGTACTTC

D gene: .
clone size: many
J gene: TRBJ1-2
V gene: TRBV6-8
CDR3 protein: CASSSSPRGAAYGYTF
CDR3 DNA: TGTGCCAGCAGTTCTTCCCCCCGCGGGGCGGCCTATGGCTACACCTTC

D gene: .
clone size: few
J gene: TRBJ1-1
V gene: TRBV19
CDR3 protein: CASCRGDWTEAFF
CDR3 DNA: TGTGCCAGCTGTCGGGGGGATTGGACTGAAGCTTTCTTT

D gene: TRBD2
clone size: few
J gene: TRBJ2-1
V gene: TRBV30
CDR3 protein: CAWTAFSAGGSSEQFF
CDR3 DNA: TGTGCCTGGACCGCGTTCTCAGCGGGAGGATCAAGTGAGCAGTTCTTC

D gene: TRBD2
clone size: few
J gene: TRBJ2-2
V gene: TRBV11-3
CDR3 protein: CASSSGLPTTGELFF
CDR3 DNA: TGTGCCAGCAGCTCGGGACTACCCACCACCGGGGAGCTGTTTTTT

D gene: .
clone size: .
J gene: TRBJ1-6
V gene: TRBV28
CDR3 protein: CASSSFGGSRRNSPLHF
CDR3 DNA: TGTGCCAGCTCCTCCTTTGGGGGCAGCCGCCGGAATTCACCCCTCCACTTT

D gene: .
clone size: few
J gene: TRBJ1-2
V gene: TRBV18
CDR3 protein: CASSPLQTGGINYGYTF
CDR3 DNA: TGTGCCAGCTCACCCCTCCAGACAGGAGGGATTAACTATGGCTACACCTTC

D gene: TRBD1
clone size: .
J gene: TRBJ1-1
V gene: TRBV29-1
CDR3 protein: CSVEVTGGWGTEAFF
CDR3 DNA: TGCAGCGTTGAAGTGACAGGGGGCTGGGGCACTGAAGCTTTCTTT

D gene: .
clone size: .
J gene: TRBJ2-7
V gene: TRBV5-1
CDR3 protein: CASREDNISYEQYF
CDR3 DNA: TGCGCCAGCAGGGAAGATAACATTTCCTACGAGCAGTACTTC

D gene: .
clone size: once
J gene: TRBJ2-3
V gene: TRBV18
CDR3 protein: CASSPPAATDTQYF
CDR3 DNA: TGTGCCAGCTCACCACCCGCCGCTACAGATACGCAGTATTTT

D gene: TRBD2
clone size: .
J gene: TRBJ2-1
V gene: TRBV2
CDR3 protein: CASRVSGGSYNEQFF
CDR3 DNA: TGTGCCAGCAGGGTGTCGGGAGGGTCGTACAATGAGCAGTTCTTC

D gene: .
clone size: .
J gene: TRBJ1-5
V gene: TRBV6-8
CDR3 protein: CAISMGNYQPQHF
CDR3 DNA: TGTGCCATCAGTATGGGCAACTATCAGCCCCAGCATTTT

D gene: TRBD1
clone size: many
J gene: TRBJ2-7
V gene: TRBV11-3
CDR3 protein: CASSLDGTGNKYEQYF
CDR3 DNA: TGTGCCAGCAGCTTGGACGGGACAGGGAATAAATACGAGCAGTACTTC

D gene: .
clone size: few
J gene: TRBJ2-4
V gene: TRBV28
CDR3 protein: CASSSPPGGAKNIQYF
CDR3 DNA: TGTGCCAGCAGTTCCCCCCCAGGAGGAGCCAAAAACATTCAGTACTTC

D gene: .
clone size: medium-sized
J gene: TRBJ1-1
V gene: TRBV6-8
CDR3 protein: CASSRTDSVNTEAFF
CDR3 DNA: TGTGCCAGCAGTAGAACCGACAGCGTGAACACTGAAGCTTTCTTT

D gene: .
clone size: medium-sized
J gene: TRBJ2-2
V gene: TRBV11-3
CDR3 protein: CASSPRLGDAGELFF
CDR3 DNA: TGTGCCAGCAGCCCCAGACTTGGCGATGCCGGGGAGCTGTTTTTT

D gene: .
clone size: .
J gene: TRBJ2-5
V gene: TRBV5-1
CDR3 protein: CASSWDTGFQETQYF
CDR3 DNA: TGCGCCAGCAGCTGGGATACAGGGTTCCAAGAGACCCAGTACTTC

D gene: .
clone size: .
J gene: TRBJ2-1
V gene: TRBV6-8
CDR3 protein: CASSWAGSAWVNEQFF
CDR3 DNA: TGTGCCAGCAGTTGGGCTGGCAGCGCGTGGGTCAATGAGCAGTTCTTC

D gene: .
clone size: .
J gene: TRBJ1-4
V gene: TRBV5-1
CDR3 protein: CASSLAVQGSYEKLFF
CDR3 DNA: TGCGCCAGCAGCTTGGCCGTGCAGGGATCTTATGAAAAACTGTTTTTT

D gene: .
clone size: .
J gene: TRBJ2-7
V gene: TRBV18
CDR3 protein: CASSPPDYYEQYF
CDR3 DNA: TGTGCCAGCTCACCTCCTGACTATTACGAGCAGTACTTC

D gene: TRBD2
clone size: medium-sized
J gene: TRBJ2-7
V gene: TRBV6-8
CDR3 protein: CALRLAGDEQYF
CDR3 DNA: TGTGCCCTAAGACTAGCGGGAGACGAGCAGTACTTC

D gene: .
clone size: .
J gene: TRBJ2-3
V gene: TRBV15
CDR3 protein: CATSRGGGAPTQYF
CDR3 DNA: TGTGCCACCAGCAGAGGGGGGGGCGCCCCTACGCAGTATTTT

D gene: .
clone size: .
J gene: TRBJ2-6
V gene: TRBV6-8
CDR3 protein: CASSYSGANVLTF
CDR3 DNA: TGTGCCAGCAGTTACTCTGGGGCCAACGTCCTGACTTTC

D gene: .
clone size: few
J gene: TRBJ1-5
V gene: TRBV28
CDR3 protein: CASSLPGWGRPQHF
CDR3 DNA: TGTGCCAGCAGTTTACCAGGGTGGGGGAGACCCCAGCATTTT

D gene: .
clone size: .
J gene: TRBJ1-5
V gene: TRBV6-8
CDR3 protein: CASSEKGPNQPQHF
CDR3 DNA: TGTGCCAGCAGTGAGAAGGGCCCCAATCAGCCCCAGCATTTT

D gene: TRBD1
clone size: many
J gene: TRBJ2-7
V gene: TRBV11-3
CDR3 protein: CASSFAGGYDEQYF
CDR3 DNA: TGTGCCAGCAGCTTCGCAGGGGGATACGACGAGCAGTACTTC

D gene: .
clone size: .
J gene: TRBJ2-7
V gene: TRBV6-8
CDR3 protein: CASSLTPPSTNYEQYF
CDR3 DNA: TGTGCCAGCAGCCTTACCCCCCCGTCCACAAACTACGAGCAGTACTTC

D gene: TRBD1
clone size: few
J gene: TRBJ1-2
V gene: TRBV15
CDR3 protein: CATSSGQGAYGYTF
CDR3 DNA: TGTGCCACCAGCAGTGGGCAGGGGGCCTATGGCTACACCTTC

D gene: .
clone size: .
J gene: TRBJ1-4
V gene: TRBV5-1
CDR3 protein: CASSPGQATNEKLFF
CDR3 DNA: TGCGCCAGCAGCCCCGGACAAGCAACTAATGAAAAACTGTTTTTT

D gene: .
clone size: .
J gene: TRBJ2-5
V gene: TRBV28
CDR3 protein: CASGQGIETQYF
CDR3 DNA: TGTGCCAGCGGCCAGGGGATCGAGACCCAGTACTTC

D gene: .
clone size: .
J gene: TRBJ1-1
V gene: TRBV5-1
CDR3 protein: CASSNRAGAVDTEAFF
CDR3 DNA: TGCGCCAGCAGCAACCGGGCCGGGGCAGTGGACACTGAAGCTTTCTTT

D gene: .
clone size: .
J gene: TRBJ1-2
V gene: TRBV11-3
CDR3 protein: CASSLSLVSGLGGYTF
CDR3 DNA: TGTGCCAGCAGCTTAAGCCTCGTGTCAGGGCTAGGTGGCTACACCTTC

D gene: .
clone size: few
J gene: TRBJ2-3
V gene: TRBV7-1
CDR3 protein: CASSSGFPDTQYF
CDR3 DNA: TGTGCCAGCAGCTCAGGGTTCCCAGATACGCAGTATTTT

D gene: .
clone size: medium-sized
J gene: TRBJ2-7
V gene: TRBV11-3
CDR3 protein: CASSPDRYHYEQYF
CDR3 DNA: TGTGCCAGCAGCCCAGACAGGTACCACTACGAGCAGTACTTC

D gene: .
clone size: .
J gene: TRBJ1-2
V gene: TRBV14
CDR3 protein: CASSQDQGIYGYTF
CDR3 DNA: TGTGCCAGCAGCCAAGATCAGGGAATCTATGGCTACACCTTC

D gene: .
clone size: .
J gene: TRBJ2-1
V gene: TRBV14
CDR3 protein: CASSPRQDNEQFF
CDR3 DNA: TGTGCCAGCAGCCCCCGACAGGACAATGAGCAGTTCTTC

D gene: TRBD2
clone size: .
J gene: TRBJ2-1
V gene: TRBV11-3
CDR3 protein: CASSLFGIYVAGGKNEQFF
CDR3 DNA: TGTGCCAGCAGCTTATTTGGAATTTATGTAGCGGGAGGAAAGAATGAGCAGTTCTTC

D gene: .
clone size: .
J gene: TRBJ2-3
V gene: TRBV19
CDR3 protein: CASSSGEATDTQYF
CDR3 DNA: TGTGCCAGTAGTAGCGGCGAAGCCACAGATACGCAGTATTTT

D gene: .
clone size: few
J gene: TRBJ1-1
V gene: TRBV18
CDR3 protein: CASSPIGSTEAFF
CDR3 DNA: TGTGCCAGCTCACCAATTGGGTCCACTGAAGCTTTCTTT

D gene: TRBD2
clone size: medium-sized
J gene: TRBJ2-7
V gene: TRBV6-8
CDR3 protein: CVHLPFFSSSGSSYEQYF
CDR3 DNA: TGTGTACACTTACCCTTCTTTTCCTCTAGCGGGAGTTCCTACGAGCAGTACTTC

D gene: .
clone size: few
J gene: TRBJ2-5
V gene: TRBV6-8
CDR3 protein: CASSFTGDYQETQYF
CDR3 DNA: TGTGCCAGCAGTTTTACGGGAGATTACCAAGAGACCCAGTACTTC

D gene: TRBD2
clone size: .
J gene: TRBJ2-3
V gene: TRBV29-1
CDR3 protein: CSVEWGTSGRDTQYF
CDR3 DNA: TGCAGCGTTGAATGGGGGACTAGCGGGCGAGATACGCAGTATTTT

D gene: .
clone size: .
J gene: TRBJ1-1
V gene: TRBV19
CDR3 protein: CASSIIENTEAFF
CDR3 DNA: TGTGCCAGTAGTATAATTGAGAACACTGAAGCTTTCTTT

D gene: TRBD1
clone size: .
J gene: TRBJ2-7
V gene: TRBV25-1
CDR3 protein: CASSVAGGYEQYF
CDR3 DNA: TGTGCCAGCAGTGTTGCAGGGGGCTACGAGCAGTACTTC

D gene: TRBD1
clone size: once
J gene: TRBJ2-7
V gene: TRBV5-1
CDR3 protein: CASSRDRGSYEQYF
CDR3 DNA: TGCGCCAGCAGCCGGGACAGGGGTTCCTACGAGCAGTACTTC

D gene: .
clone size: few
J gene: TRBJ1-3
V gene: TRBV6-8
CDR3 protein: CASSLSEMGGNTIYF
CDR3 DNA: TGTGCCAGCAGCCTCAGTGAGATGGGAGGAAACACCATATATTTT

D gene: .
clone size: few
J gene: TRBJ2-1
V gene: TRBV12-2
CDR3 protein: CASRYYPSGGEQFF
CDR3 DNA: TGTGCAAGTCGCTATTATCCTTCGGGGGGTGAGCAGTTCTTC